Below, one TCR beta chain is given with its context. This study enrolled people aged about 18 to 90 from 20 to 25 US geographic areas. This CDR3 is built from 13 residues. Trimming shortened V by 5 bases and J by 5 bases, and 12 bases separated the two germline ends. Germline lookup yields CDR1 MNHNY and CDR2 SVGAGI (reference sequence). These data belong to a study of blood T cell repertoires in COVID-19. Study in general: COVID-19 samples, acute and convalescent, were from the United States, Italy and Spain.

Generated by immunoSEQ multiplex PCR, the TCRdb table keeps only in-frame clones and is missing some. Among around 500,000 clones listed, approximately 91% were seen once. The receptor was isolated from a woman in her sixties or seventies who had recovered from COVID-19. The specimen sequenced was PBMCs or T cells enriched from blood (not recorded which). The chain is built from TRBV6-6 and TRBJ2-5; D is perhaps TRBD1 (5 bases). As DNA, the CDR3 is TGTGCCAGCAGTAAGCAGGGTTGGGAGACCCAGTACTTC. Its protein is CASSKQGWETQYF.